This T cell receptor (beta chain) is from a study of tumor and adjacent non-tumor tissue in lung cancer. Germline V gives CDR1 SGHRS, CDR2 YFSETQ. The CDR3 contains 13 residues. V lost 1 base to trimming and J lost 5 bases, with 9 bases between them. This clonotype occurred a few times. Its antigen is undetermined. This sample's RNA came from whole unsorted tissue. More than 3 cm separated this lung sample from the edge of the tumor. Points from the study as a whole: Higher tumor TCR diversity was associated with shorter survival.

Three rounds of nested PCR, following a modified ARM-PCR protocol, produced the TCRbeta library. TCRdb itself ran the multiplex PCR reads through MiXCR, one entry per CDR3 protein. The profile shows 90,000 to 100,000 distinct CDR3 sequences, 75% to 90% of them singletons. The chain joins TRBV5-1 to TRBJ2-5; D remains ambiguous. The clonotype originates from a man between 60 and 75 years old with small cell lung cancer. Sample: distant non-tumor lung tissue. The CDR3 protein is CASSLTARETQYF. The CDR3 DNA sequence: TGCGCCAGCAGCTTGACAGCCAGGGAGACCCAGTACTTC.